Below, 30 T cell receptor beta chains from the same sample are listed, as sequenced in a study of blood T cell repertoires in COVID-19. Only in-frame clones appear in the TCRdb table, and some are missing; sequencing was by immunoSEQ multiplex PCR. The sample yields roughly 31,000 clones, over 75% seen once. The sequencing input was peripheral blood. These receptors came from a man aged 60 to 69 with acute or convalescent COVID-19.

This chain joins TRBV3-1 (or the pseudogene TRBV3-2) and TRBJ2-2, with unresolved D. The V and J ends lost 4 bases and 6 bases respectively, with 6 bases between them. Germline V gives CDR1 LGHDT, CDR2 YNNKEL (reference sequence). CDR3 length: 12 residues. The CDR3 nucleotides read TGTGCCAGCAGCCCCTTTCCCGGGGAGCTGTTTTTT. This sequence encodes CASSPFPGELFF.

V usage is TRBV10-3 and J usage is TRBJ2-2; D gene unclear. Germline V CDR1 and CDR2: ENHRY, SYGVKD. Trimming removed 2 bases at V and 5 bases at J, with 9 bases between. The CDR3 consists of 14 residues. The CDR3 nucleotides are TGTGCCATCAGTGAGGCCAGACTGACCGGGGAGCTGTTTTTT. It is translated as CAISEARLTGELFF.

V gene TRBV6-5 combines with J gene TRBJ1-2; a possible D gene is TRBD1 (6 bases). The V and J ends lost 7 bases and 2 bases respectively, with 17 bases between them. The CDR3 spans 15 residues. From germline, CDR1 is MNHEY and CDR2 SVGAGI. The CDR3 coding sequence is TGTGCCAGCACTCTCCCCGGGACAACCAACTATGGCTACACCTTC. It translates to CASTLPGTTNYGYTF.

V and J are TRBV10-2 and TRBJ2-2, with 11 nucleotides matching TRBD1. V gave up 9 bases and J gave up 0 bases; unmatched junction bases: 6. Looked up from germline, CDR1 is WSHSY and CDR2 is SAAADI. This CDR3 contains 16 residues. The CDR3 region is CASRDRGFPNTGELFF. For the CDR3, the DNA is TGCGCCAGTAGGGACAGGGGGTTCCCGAACACCGGGGAGCTGTTTTTT.

The CDR3 DNA reads as TGTGCCAGCAGCCAAGGTGTGAGCCACGAGCAGTACTTC. Protein sequence: CASSQGVSHEQYF. The rearrangement uses TRBV4-2 and TRBJ2-7; D unclear. The length of the CDR3 is 13 residues. CDR1 and CDR2 (germline): LGHNA, YNFKEQ. Trimming left V 1 base short and J 5 bases short, with 9 bases between.

The rearrangement links TRBV3-1 (or the pseudogene TRBV3-2) to TRBJ2-7; D is perhaps TRBD2 (6 bases). The CDR3 is 16 amino acids. V was cut by 8 bases and J by 1 base, with 21 bases left in between. In germline, CDR1 is LGHDT, CDR2 YNNKEL (reference sequence). Here the CDR3 reads CASSLGSSGDSYEQYF. Written as DNA, the CDR3 is TGTGCCAGCTCCCTCGGGAGTTCGGGGGATTCCTACGAGCAGTACTTC.

The J gene is TRBJ2-7, the V gene TRBV5-1, with 10 bases identical to TRBD2. Germline V lookup: CDR1 SGHRS, CDR2 YFSETQ. V shed 1 base and J 1 base; nucleotides not matched to a gene: 2. This CDR3 comprises 15 residues. CDR3 sequence (DNA): TGCGCCAGCAGCTTGAGGACTAGCGGATCCTACGAGCAGTACTTC. Translation: CASSLRTSGSYEQYF.

The genes are TRBV13 and TRBJ1-1; 9 bases align to TRBD1. Trimming cost V 4 bases and J 10 bases; bases outside gene matches: 7. This CDR3 contains 13 residues. Germline assignment: CDR1 PRHDT and CDR2 FYEKMQ (reference sequence). CDR3 sequence: CASSSGQGKIAFF. The CDR3 region has the DNA TGTGCCAGCAGCTCGGGACAGGGAAAAATAGCTTTCTTT.

The V call is TRBV6-1, the J call TRBJ1-2, with D possibly being TRBD1 (5 bases). Trimming took off 3 bases at V and 0 bases at J, with 11 bases between the two ends. This CDR3 has 15 amino acids. From germline, CDR1 is MNHNS and CDR2 SASEGT. DNA of the CDR3: TGTGCCAGCAGTGATTGGGGGGAAGCTAACTATGGCTACACCTTC. It codes for CASSDWGEANYGYTF.

Points on this clone: This CDR3 is also generated by other DNA sequences in the sample. The CDR3 DNA reads as TGCGCCAGCAGTGAGCTGCGGAGCTCCTACAATGAGCAGTTCTTC. It yields the protein CASSELRSSYNEQFF. V usage is TRBV10-1 and J usage is TRBJ2-1; D gene uncertain. V was clipped by 2 bases and J by 0 bases, with 8 bases between them. The CDR3 has 15 residues. The germline CDR1 and CDR2 sequences are WNHNN and SYGVQD (reference sequence).

This clone has a handful of counts. The chain is built from TRBV3-1 (or the pseudogene TRBV3-2) and TRBJ1-4; 11 nucleotides align to TRBD1. Trimming removed 4 bases from V and 4 bases from J; junction bases left unmatched: 5. This CDR3 has 16 residues. CDR1 is LGHDT, CDR2 YNNKEL, per germline (reference sequence). CDR3 sequence: CASSRRDRGDNEKLFF. The DNA for the CDR3 is TGTGCCAGCAGCCGCCGGGACAGGGGGGATAATGAAAAACTGTTTTTT.

The chain couples TRBV6-2 or TRBV6-3 to TRBJ1-2; no definite D call. The germline V gene has CDR1 MNHEY and CDR2 SVGEGT. The CDR3 is made up of 13 amino acids. V lost 6 bases and J 2 bases, leaving 10 bases between the germline ends. The DNA for the CDR3 is TGTGCCAGCAGCCCCGGGAGGAACTATGGCTACACCTTC. As protein: CASSPGRNYGYTF.

This clone was detected a few times. The rearrangement uses TRBV28 and TRBJ1-5; D unclear. The V end was cut by 5 bases, the J end by 3 bases, with 8 bases between. The CDR3 spans 13 residues. Germline V gives CDR1 MDHEN, CDR2 SYDVKM. The CDR3 sequence is CASSIESNQPQHF. The CDR3 DNA follows: TGTGCCAGCAGTATAGAGTCCAATCAGCCCCAGCATTTT. The full variable domain, its missing parts supplied by reference TRBV28 and TRBJ1-5, is DVKVTQSSRYLVKRTGEKVFLECVQDMDHENMFWYRQDPGLGLRLIYFSYDVKMKEKGDIPEGYSVSREKKERFSLILESASTNQTSMYLCASSIESNQPQHFGDGTRLSIL.

The chain joins TRBV6-5 to TRBJ1-2; D might be TRBD1 (6 bases). V lost 5 bases, J lost 0 bases, and 10 bases lay in between. CDR1 is MNHEY and CDR2 is SVGAGI in the germline V gene. The CDR3 contains 14 residues. The CDR3 DNA sequence: TGTGCCAGCAGTCGGACAGCCGCTAACTATGGCTACACCTTC. Amino acids: CASSRTAANYGYTF.

This chain links TRBV10-1 with TRBJ2-1, with 7 bases fitting TRBD2. Unmatched junction bases numbered 8, after V lost 4 bases and J lost 8 bases. The length of the CDR3 is 14 residues. CDR1 and CDR2 from the germline V gene are WNHNN and SYGVQD (reference sequence). CDR3 in DNA: TGCGCCAGCAGTGGGACTAGGGAGATCTATGAGCAGTTCTTC. Translation: CASSGTREIYEQFF.

A single count supports this clone. The chain combines TRBV18 with TRBJ2-2, with 9 bases fitting TRBD2. Germline CDR1 is KGHSH and CDR2 is LQKENI. V shed 3 bases and J 6 bases; nucleotides not matched to a gene: 5. The CDR3 totals 15 residues. CDR3 residues: CASSPGLAKSGELFF. In DNA, the CDR3 is TGTGCCAGCTCACCGGGACTAGCCAAATCCGGGGAGCTGTTTTTT.

The chain joins TRBV2 to TRBJ1-5, with 12 bases lining up with TRBD1. The CDR3 spans 14 residues. The trim removed 8 bases at V and 5 bases at J, leaving 4 bases unmatched. Germline V CDR1 and CDR2: SNHLY, FYNNEI. As DNA, the CDR3 is TGTGCCAGCGGGGGGACAGGGGGCGATCAGCCCCAGCATTTT. This sequence encodes CASGGTGGDQPQHF.

CDR3 region: CASSSTGGAYGYTF. In DNA, the CDR3 is TGTGCCAGCAGCTCGACAGGGGGCGCGTATGGCTACACCTTC. The V gene is TRBV7-2, the J gene TRBJ1-2; 10 nucleotides line up with TRBD1. The CDR3 spans 14 residues. The ends lost 4 bases at V and 5 bases at J; junction bases unmatched: 4. The germline V gene encodes CDR1 SGHTA and CDR2 FQGNSA.

The chain is built from TRBV7-9 and TRBJ1-1; no reliable D call. Per the germline V gene, CDR1 is SEHNR and CDR2 is FQNEAQ (reference sequence). The germline V and J ends were trimmed by 7 bases and 2 bases, with 14 bases remaining between them. There are 14 residues in the CDR3. DNA of the CDR3: TGTGCCAGCACCCCCGGTGCAGGAAACACTGAAGCTTTCTTT. Residues: CASTPGAGNTEAFF.

The V call is TRBV10-3, the J call TRBJ2-1; 8 nucleotides line up with TRBD2. After removal of 8 bases from V and 5 bases from J, the junction contained 20 bases not matched to a gene. The CDR3 is 18 residues long. Germline CDR1 and CDR2: ENHRY and SYGVKD. CDR3 sequence reads: CAIRPGIGVSGSNNEQFF. DNA for the CDR3: TGTGCCATCCGTCCCGGGATAGGGGTAAGCGGGAGCAACAATGAGCAGTTCTTC.

V usage is TRBV11-3 and J usage is TRBJ1-1; TRBD1 matches at 8 bases. The CDR3 runs to 14 residues. Germline CDR1 and CDR2: SGHNT and YENEEA. V was clipped by 5 bases and J by 4 bases; unmatched bases: 6. The CDR3 sequence is CASSGRQGSTEAFF. For the CDR3, the DNA is TGTGCCAGCAGCGGAAGACAGGGGAGCACTGAAGCTTTCTTT.

The rearrangement links TRBV28 to TRBJ1-3; TRBD1 matches at 10 bases. J lost 3 bases, V lost 0 bases, and 2 bases had no gene match. The CDR3 spans 16 residues. Germline V gene sequence: CDR1 MDHEN, CDR2 SYDVKM. The CDR3 here is CASSLWGTGVGNTIYF. CDR3 bases: TGTGCCAGCAGTTTATGGGGGACAGGGGTTGGAAACACCATATATTTT.

This chain links TRBV27 with TRBJ1-1; 7 nucleotides agree with TRBD1. CDR1 and CDR2 (germline): MNHEY, SMNVEV (reference sequence). V gave up 6 bases and J gave up 1 base; unmatched junction bases: 11. This CDR3 is built from 16 residues. For the CDR3, the DNA is TGTGCCAGCAGGATAACGCGACAGGGTCGGAACACTGAAGCTTTCTTT. Translating gives CASRITRQGRNTEAFF.

The chain uses TRBV11-2 and TRBJ2-2; 8 bases align to TRBD2. The CDR3 sequence is 17 residues long. Per the germline V gene, CDR1 is SGHAT and CDR2 is FQNNGV. J was trimmed by 3 bases and V by 5 bases; bases with no gene match: 11. In nucleotides, the CDR3 is TGTGCCAGCAGCCGAAGCGGGGGCATTGGGGACACCGGGGAGCTGTTTTTT. Its translation: CASSRSGGIGDTGELFF.

This clone was detected only once. The V call is TRBV2, the J call TRBJ1-1; 8 nucleotides align to TRBD1. Trimming took 9 bases from V and 4 from J; bases not matched to a gene: 10. CDR3 length: 14 amino acids. Germline V gives CDR1 SNHLY, CDR2 FYNNEI. The CDR3 DNA sequence: TGTGCCAGTAACCTTCAGGGGGCCGGCACTGAAGCTTTCTTT. Amino acid sequence: CASNLQGAGTEAFF.

The rearrangement uses TRBV13 and TRBJ1-6; 7 bases line up with TRBD1. This CDR3 has 15 amino acids. CDR1 and CDR2 (germline): PRHDT, FYEKMQ (reference sequence). Trimming at V came to 2 bases and at J to 6 bases, leaving 4 bases not matched to a gene. In DNA form, the CDR3 reads TGTGCCAGCAGCTTAAACAGGGGCACTAATTCACCCCTCCACTTT. As protein: CASSLNRGTNSPLHF.

This chain uses TRBV7-2 with TRBJ2-3; TRBD1 matches at 7 bases. V lost 5 bases and J lost 4; bases outside the gene matches: 12. The CDR3 covers 16 residues. Germline-derived CDR1 and CDR2 are SGHTA and FQGNSA. CDR3 DNA: TGTGCCAGCAGCCCCGAAGGTTGGACAGGATCAGATACGCAGTATTTT. Protein: CASSPEGWTGSDTQYF.

The V gene is TRBV5-4, the J gene TRBJ1-2; 8 positions match TRBD1. The CDR3 spans 14 residues. V lost 4 bases and J lost 8; bases outside the gene matches: 10. The V gene's germline CDR1 is SGHNT and CDR2 YYREEE (reference sequence). The chain's CDR3 is CASSGGQGGEGYTF. The DNA for the CDR3 is TGTGCCAGCAGCGGAGGACAGGGAGGGGAGGGCTACACCTTC.

The chain couples TRBV5-8 to TRBJ2-1, with D unresolved. In germline, CDR1 is SGHTS, CDR2 YDEGEE. The CDR3 totals 13 residues. Deletions cut 4 bases from V and 6 bases from J, with 11 bases between. The CDR3 DNA reads as TGTGCCAGCAGCAAGACATACCCCAATGAGCAGTTCTTC. Protein: CASSKTYPNEQFF.

The chain couples TRBV7-2 to TRBJ1-2; 8 bases align to TRBD1. Germline V gives CDR1 SGHTA, CDR2 FQGNSA. V lost 7 bases, J lost 5 bases, and 6 bases stayed unmatched. This CDR3 comprises 13 residues. CDR3 region: CASNPQGVYGYTF. CDR3 in DNA: TGTGCCAGCAACCCACAGGGGGTTTATGGCTACACCTTC.